This TCR beta chain was documented in a study of blood T cell repertoires in COVID-19. At the level of the study: Samples representing acute and convalescent COVID-19 were sourced from the United States, Italy and Spain. Sources were T cells, B-cell-depleted T cells, or PBMCs; the material itself was cDNA or gDNA.

Original methodology: Reference gene primer amplification in the assay estimated nucleated cell counts. The table came from immunoSEQ multiplex PCR; TCRdb's copy has only in-frame clones and leaves some out. The V and J calls and clone size come from that table; D and trimming were worked out from the DNA. Of roughly 330,000 clones listed, roughly 88% were seen once; the top ten hold about 3.9%. Germline assignment: CDR1 SEHNR and CDR2 FQNEAQ (reference sequence). There are 18 residues in the CDR3. V was trimmed by 2 bases and J by 0 bases, leaving 14 bases between them. V usage is TRBV7-9 and J usage is TRBJ2-6; D is uncertain. The sequenced sample consisted of peripheral blood. The sequence derives from a woman in her 50s with active or convalescent COVID-19. The CDR3 protein is CASSLPTRDYSGANVLTF. The CDR3 coding sequence is TGTGCCAGCAGCTTACCGACACGAGATTACTCTGGGGCCAACGTCCTGACTTTC.